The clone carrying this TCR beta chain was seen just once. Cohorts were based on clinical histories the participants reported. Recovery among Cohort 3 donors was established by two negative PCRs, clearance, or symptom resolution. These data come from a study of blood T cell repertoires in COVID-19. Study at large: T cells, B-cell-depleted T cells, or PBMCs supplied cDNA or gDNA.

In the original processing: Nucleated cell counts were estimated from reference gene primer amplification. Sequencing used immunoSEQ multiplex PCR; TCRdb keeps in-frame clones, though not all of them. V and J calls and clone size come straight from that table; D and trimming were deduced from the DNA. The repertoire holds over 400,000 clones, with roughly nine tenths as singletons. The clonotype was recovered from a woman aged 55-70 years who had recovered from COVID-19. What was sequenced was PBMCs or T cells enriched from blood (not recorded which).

The chain's CDR3 is CASSVGQIGVTDTQYF. CDR3 coding DNA: TGTGCCAGCAGCGTAGGACAGATAGGAGTGACAGATACGCAGTATTTT. The chain joins TRBV9 to TRBJ2-3, with a possible D match to TRBD1 (5 bases). This CDR3 is built from 16 residues. The V and J ends lost 0 bases and 3 bases respectively, with 14 bases between them. CDR1 SGDLS and CDR2 YYNGEE come from the germline V gene.